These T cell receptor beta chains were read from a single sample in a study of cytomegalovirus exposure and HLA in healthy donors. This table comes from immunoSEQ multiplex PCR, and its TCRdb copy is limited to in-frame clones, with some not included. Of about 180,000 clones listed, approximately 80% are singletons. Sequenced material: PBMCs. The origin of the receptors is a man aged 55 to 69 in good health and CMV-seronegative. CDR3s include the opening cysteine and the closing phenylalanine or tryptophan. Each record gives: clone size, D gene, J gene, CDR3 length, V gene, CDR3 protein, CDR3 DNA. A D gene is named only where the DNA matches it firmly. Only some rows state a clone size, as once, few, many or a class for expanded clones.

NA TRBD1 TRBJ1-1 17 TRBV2 CASSGGGQGVWNTEAFF TGTGCCAGCAGTGGTGGAGGGCAGGGGGTTTGGAACACTGAAGCTTTCTTT
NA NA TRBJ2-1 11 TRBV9 CASSGLNEQFF TGTGCCAGCAGCGGTCTCAATGAGCAGTTCTTC
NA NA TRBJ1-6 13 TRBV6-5 CASSPRGSSPLHF TGTGCCAGCAGCCCACGGGGGTCATCACCCCTCCACTTT
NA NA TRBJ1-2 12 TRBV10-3 CAISEGGAAYTF TGTGCCATCAGTGAGGGAGGGGCCGCCTACACCTTC
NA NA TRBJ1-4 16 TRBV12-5 CASGLVHGNRGEKLFF TGTGCTAGTGGTTTGGTTCACGGGAACCGCGGTGAAAAACTGTTTTTT
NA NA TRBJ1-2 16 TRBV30 CAWSSDLAPEGYGYTF TGTGCCTGGAGTTCCGACTTAGCCCCTGAGGGCTATGGCTACACCTTC
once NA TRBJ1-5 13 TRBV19 CASSTEVSQPQHF TGTGCCAGTAGTACGGAGGTCTCGCAGCCCCAGCATTTT
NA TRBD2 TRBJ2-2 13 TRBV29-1 CSVQREGTGELFF TGCAGCGTTCAGCGGGAGGGAACCGGGGAGCTGTTTTTT
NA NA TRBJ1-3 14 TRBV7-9 CASSTGGTGNTIYF TGTGCCAGCAGCACCGGGGGGACCGGAAACACCATATATTTT
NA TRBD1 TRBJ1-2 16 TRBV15 CATSRNGQGQRDGYTF TGTGCCACCAGCAGAAACGGACAGGGTCAACGGGATGGCTACACCTTC
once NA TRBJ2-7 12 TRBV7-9 CASSSQIYEQYF TGTGCCAGCAGCTCACAGATCTACGAGCAGTACTTC
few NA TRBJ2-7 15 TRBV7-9 CASSSRDSHGYEQYF TGTGCCAGCAGCTCGAGAGACTCACATGGATACGAGCAGTACTTC
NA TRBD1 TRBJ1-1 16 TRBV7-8 CASSQVRDRLNTEAFF TGTGCCAGCAGCCAGGTTCGGGACAGATTGAACACTGAAGCTTTCTTT
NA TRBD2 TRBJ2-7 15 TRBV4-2 CASSSILAGFYEQYF TGTGCCAGCAGCTCAATACTAGCGGGGTTCTACGAGCAGTACTTC
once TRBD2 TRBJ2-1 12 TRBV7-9 CASGTGRGEQFF TGTGCCAGCGGGACGGGGAGGGGCGAGCAGTTCTTC
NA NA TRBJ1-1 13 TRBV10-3 CAISESDRTTAFF TGTGCCATCAGTGAGTCGGATCGGACAACAGCTTTCTTT
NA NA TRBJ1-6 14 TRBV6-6 CASSPDSYNSPLHF TGTGCCAGCAGCCCCGACAGTTATAATTCACCCCTCCACTTT
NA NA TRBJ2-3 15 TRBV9 CASSVLSASTDTQYF TGTGCCAGCAGCGTATTAAGCGCCAGCACAGATACGCAGTATTTT
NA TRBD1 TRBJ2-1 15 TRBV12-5 CASGDTGQGRNEQFF TGTGCTAGTGGTGACACGGGACAGGGGCGAAATGAGCAGTTCTTC
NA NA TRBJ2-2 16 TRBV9 CASSAAASASTGELFF TGTGCCAGCAGCGCGGCGGCGAGCGCGAGCACCGGGGAGCTGTTTTTT
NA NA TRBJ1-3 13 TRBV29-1 CSVDGGAGNTIYF TGCAGCGTTGATGGAGGGGCTGGAAACACCATATATTTT
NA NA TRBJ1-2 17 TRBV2 CASSEALIGDNNYGYTF TGTGCCAGCAGTGAAGCATTAATCGGGGACAATAACTATGGCTACACCTTC
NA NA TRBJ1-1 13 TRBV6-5 CASSLEENTEAFF TGTGCCAGCAGCCTGGAGGAGAACACTGAAGCTTTCTTT
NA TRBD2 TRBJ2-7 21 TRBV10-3 CAISDRRRGAAGDSTSYEQYF TGTGCCATCAGTGACCGCCGCCGGGGCGCAGCGGGAGATTCGACTTCCTACGAGCAGTACTTC
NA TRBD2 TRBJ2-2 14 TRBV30 CARGLAGDSGELFF TGTGCCCGGGGACTAGCGGGAGACTCCGGGGAGCTGTTTTTT
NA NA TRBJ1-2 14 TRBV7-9 CASSINREVAGYTF TGTGCCAGCAGCATCAACAGGGAAGTGGCTGGCTACACCTTC